This T cell receptor (beta chain) was recovered during a study of T cells in Graves' hyperthyroidism and ophthalmopathy. Background on the study: The blood sample was taken at first diagnosis, before treatment began.

This clonotype came up many times. Its antigen remains unknown. Amplification of TCR beta CDR3 regions was performed using RNA transcripts as template. A first-round RT-PCR of the TCR CDR3 used the HTBI primer set. Via MiXCR, TCRdb re-called the multiplex PCR reads, giving one row per CDR3 protein. The sample lists 240,000 or so distinct CDR3 sequences, about 15% occurring once. The germline V and J ends were trimmed by 4 bases and 0 bases, with 16 bases remaining between them. The CDR3 totals 16 residues. Germline CDR1 and CDR2: MNHNS and SASEGT. General study results and limits: A model using 13 V-J features told ophthalmopathy apart from stable hyperthyroidism. Also found in blood were most expanded thyroid clonotypes above 0.001.

The sample consisted of blood. The origin of this receptor is a woman aged 18-29 years with Graves' ophthalmopathy. The chain employs TRBV6-1 and TRBJ2-7; D might be TRBD1 or TRBD2, each matching 5 bases. CDR3 coding DNA: TGTGCCAGCAGTGGTACCGTCGGGACGAACTCCTACGAGCAGTACTTC. It yields the protein CASSGTVGTNSYEQYF.